The 12 T cell receptor beta chains reported below all come from one sample, sequenced in a study of T-cell memory formation after mild COVID-19. Using its own MiXCR run on the 5' RACE reads, TCRdb lists one record per CDR3 protein. The sample carries tens of thousands of distinct CDR3 sequences, around 30% recorded once. The sample taken for sequencing was PBMCs or a T cell subset sorted from them (not recorded which). These receptors came from a man between 18 and 35 years old who had mild COVID-19 (a few samples of this study predate the infection). Cell type and time point are not known.

V gene TRBV7-9 combines with J gene TRBJ2-2; D remains unclear. The V gene lost 8 bases and the J gene lost 9 bases, with 16 bases spanning the gap. The CDR3 consists of 13 residues. From germline, CDR1 is SEHNR and CDR2 FQNEAQ (reference sequence). The CDR3, as DNA: TGTGCCAGCTCCAAAGAGGTAGTACGGGAGCTGTTTTTT. Amino acid sequence: CASSKEVVRELFF.

CDR3: CASSHEGQGASGNTIYF. As DNA, the CDR3 is TGCGCCAGCAGCCACGAGGGGCAGGGGGCGAGTGGAAACACCATATATTTT. The chain combines TRBV4-3 with TRBJ1-3; 8 bases line up with TRBD1. Trimming cost V 3 bases and J 3 bases; bases outside gene matches: 10. Germline lookup yields CDR1 LGHNA and CDR2 YSLEER. The CDR3 covers 17 residues.

This clonotype was detected ten times or more. This chain joins TRBV5-1 and TRBJ2-1; D is ambiguous. Germline lookup yields CDR1 SGHRS and CDR2 YFSETQ. The germline V and J ends were trimmed by 0 bases and 1 base, with 8 bases remaining between them. This CDR3 spans 15 amino acids. Written as DNA, the CDR3 is TGCGCCAGCAGCTTGGCGGAATTTTCCTACAATGAGCAGTTCTTC. Protein product: CASSLAEFSYNEQFF. Together with reference TRBV5-1 and TRBJ2-1, the CDR3 gives the full variable domain: KAGVTQTPRYLIKTRGQQVTLSCSPISGHRSVSWYQQTPGQGLQFLFEYFSETQRNKGNFPGRFSGRQFSNSRSEMNVSTLELGDSALYLCASSLAEFSYNEQFFGPGTRLTVL.

J is TRBJ2-3 and V is TRBV7-2; D is perhaps TRBD2 (6 bases). The CDR3 runs 16 residues. The germline V gene has CDR1 SGHTA and CDR2 FQGNSA. V was trimmed by 3 bases and J by 2 bases, leaving 15 bases between them. The DNA of the CDR3 is TGTGCCAGCAGCTTTCCGTCGGCGGGGCCCACAGATACGCAGTATTTT. It translates to CASSFPSAGPTDTQYF.

The chain recombines TRBV11-3 with TRBJ2-1; the match to TRBD1 covers 10 bases. Germline assignment: CDR1 SGHNT and CDR2 YENEEA. The CDR3 has 14 residues. Trimming took 5 bases from V and 7 from J; bases not matched to a gene: 5. The CDR3 spells CASSPAGQGNEQFF. DNA for the CDR3: TGTGCCAGCAGCCCAGCGGGACAGGGGAATGAGCAGTTCTTC.

The table lists this clonotype with a few counts. The chain couples TRBV12-3 or TRBV12-4 to TRBJ2-5; the D gene is possibly TRBD2 (6 bases). V was cut by 7 bases and J by 1 base, with 22 bases left in between. The CDR3 contains 17 residues. CDR3 loop: CASNQVGARGSQETQYF. The CDR3 DNA reads TGTGCCAGCAACCAGGTTGGGGCGCGGGGATCCCAAGAGACCCAGTACTTC.

This clonotype turned up a few times. Here the CDR3 reads CASSAQTGYSQETQYF. The CDR3 DNA follows: TGTGCCAGCAGTGCCCAGACAGGGTATTCCCAAGAGACCCAGTACTTC. The rearrangement uses TRBV6-2 or TRBV6-3 and TRBJ2-5, with TRBD1 matching 7 bases. V was clipped by 5 bases and J by 1 base; unmatched bases: 10. Germline CDR1 reads MNHEY; CDR2 reads SVGEGT. CDR3 length: 16 residues.

This CDR3 is CASSVEVGPEAFF. The CDR3 DNA sequence: TGTGCCAGCAGCGTAGAAGTTGGCCCTGAAGCTTTCTTT. The chain carries TRBV9 and TRBJ1-1; D unclear. This CDR3 has 13 residues. Trimming shortened V by 0 bases and J by 6 bases, and 9 bases separated the two germline ends. Germline lookup yields CDR1 SGDLS and CDR2 YYNGEE.

This sequence joins TRBV6-2 or TRBV6-3 and TRBJ2-1; 8 nucleotides match TRBD2. CDR1 is MNHEY and CDR2 is SVGEGT in the germline V gene. V shed 2 bases, J shed 1 base, and the junction held 1 base outside the gene matches. The CDR3 covers 15 residues. In DNA, the CDR3 is TGTGCCAGCAGTTACCCGGGGGGGTCCTACAATGAGCAGTTCTTC. Its protein is CASSYPGGSYNEQFF.

J is TRBJ2-1 and V is TRBV5-1, with D unclear. CDR1 is SGHRS and CDR2 is YFSETQ in the germline V gene. V dropped 6 bases and J dropped 2 bases, with 9 bases sitting between them. The CDR3 runs 13 residues. The CDR3 loop reads CASTDETYNEQFF. The DNA of the CDR3 is TGCGCCAGCACCGACGAGACCTACAATGAGCAGTTCTTC.

The rearrangement joins TRBV12-3 or TRBV12-4 to TRBJ1-4, with D possibly matching TRBD1 (5 bases). The CDR3 length is 15 residues. Trimming pared 5 bases from V and 4 bases from J, leaving 14 bases between. The CDR3 reads CASSGKGLGNEKLFF. Here the CDR3 DNA reads TGTGCCAGCAGTGGAAAGGGACTGGGTAATGAAAAACTGTTTTTT.

This clonotype was seen a few times. Written as DNA, the CDR3 is TGTGCCAGCAGTTCGGGACAGACCTACGAGCAGTACGTC. Its translation: CASSSGQTYEQYV. The chain carries TRBV28 and TRBJ2-7; the match to TRBD1 covers 7 bases. V dropped 4 bases and J dropped 2; count of bases not matched to a gene: 2. From germline, CDR1 is MDHEN and CDR2 SYDVKM. CDR3 length: 13 residues.